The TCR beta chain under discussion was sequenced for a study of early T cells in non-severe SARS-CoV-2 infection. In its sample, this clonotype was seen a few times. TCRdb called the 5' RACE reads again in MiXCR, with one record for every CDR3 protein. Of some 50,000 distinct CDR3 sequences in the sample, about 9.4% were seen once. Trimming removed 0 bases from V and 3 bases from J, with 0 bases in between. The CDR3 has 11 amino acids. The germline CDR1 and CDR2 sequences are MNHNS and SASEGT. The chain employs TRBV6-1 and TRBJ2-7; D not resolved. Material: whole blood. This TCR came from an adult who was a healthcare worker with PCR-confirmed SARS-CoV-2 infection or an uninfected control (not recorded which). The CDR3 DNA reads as TGTGCCAGCAGTGAAGCCTACGAGCAGTACTTC. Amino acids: CASSEAYEQYF.